This T cell receptor beta chain was sequenced for a study of identical twins. The sample holds a few counts of this clonotype. This CDR3 contains 15 residues. Germline values: CDR1 SGHRS, CDR2 YFSETQ. V dropped 0 bases and J dropped 9 bases, with 16 bases sitting between them. TCRdb processed the 5' RACE reads anew with MiXCR; each CDR3 protein has one entry. This table holds nearly 200,000 distinct CDR3 sequences, 15% to 20% found once. This sample was shared with a second study, whose subject was T cells expressing NK-cell markers. That study adds: HCMV seropositivity marked seven of the eight sequenced donors; one was seronegative.

The specimen was CD8+ T cells sorted from blood. This chain links TRBV5-1 with TRBJ2-1; the D gene is possibly TRBD1 (6 bases). This receptor was taken from a woman between 18 and 29 years old in good health. The CDR3 is CASSLVPGDKGEQFF. For the CDR3, the DNA is TGCGCCAGCAGCTTGGTCCCAGGGGATAAGGGTGAGCAGTTCTTC.